The 3 T cell receptor beta chains listed next were all sequenced from one sample in a study of shared clonotypes between healthy human individuals. The naive CD8 population came from CD45RO-negative cells selected for CCR7, without terminally differentiated effector memory CD45RA+ cells. Method: immunoSEQ multiplex PCR; TCRdb's copy keeps in-frame clones and lacks some. The sample holds millions of clones, 85% to 95% seen once. Sequencing was performed on naive CD8+ T cells from PBMCs. These receptors all come from a man between 18 and 29 years old in good health. Some clones in this sample may be carry-over from other donors' samples.

A word on this clone: One end of the junction is discordant with germline, which a read error may explain. Other DNA sequences in the sample encode the same CDR3. In DNA form, the CDR3 reads TGTGCCAGCAGCGAAGGTGGGACTCCAAGCACAGATACGCAGTATTTT. This encodes CASSEGGTPSTDTQYF. This rearrangement joins TRBV2 to TRBJ2-3, with D possibly TRBD2 on 6 matching bases. Per germline, CDR1 SNHLY and CDR2 FYNNEI. The CDR3 loop spans 16 amino acids.

V gene TRBV27 combines with J gene TRBJ2-7, with a weak D call TRBD1 (6 bases). CDR1 is MNHEY and CDR2 is SMNVEV in the germline V gene (reference sequence). The CDR3 is 14 amino acids. Trimming took 5 bases from V and 5 from J, leaving 16 bases between them. As DNA, the CDR3 is TGTGCCAGCAGTCGACAGGCCGCGATCCACGAGCAGTACTTC. This encodes CASSRQAAIHEQYF.

This clone has just one count. The V call is TRBV6-1, the J call TRBJ2-7; a possible D gene is TRBD1 (5 bases). Trimming pared 8 bases from V and 0 bases from J, leaving 17 bases between. This CDR3 spans 15 amino acids. Germline V lookup: CDR1 MNHNS, CDR2 SASEGT. CDR3 coding DNA: TGTGCCAGCTCCCAACAGGCCAGCCACTCCTACGAGCAGTACTTC. Its protein is CASSQQASHSYEQYF.